This T cell receptor (beta chain) was sequenced in a study of T cells expressing NK-cell markers. Study-level background: Each TCR beta repertoire originated in sorted T cells that were CD3+CD56+NKG2C+, CD3+CD56+NKG2C- or CD3+CD56-NKG2C+.

Germline CDR1 reads SGHTA; CDR2 reads FQGNSA. The CDR3 length is 14 residues. UMIs were included in TCR beta cDNA generated by 5'RACE template switching. TCRdb processed the 5' RACE reads again and assigns one entry to each CDR3 protein, with no DNA. The sample totals about 260,000 distinct CDR3 sequences; its top ten clones hold 0.39%. The receptor was isolated from a man younger than 30 in good health. Material: blood T cells: a sorted CD56 or NKG2C T cell subset, CD4+ or CD8+ T cells, or bulk PBMC T cells (not recorded which). This chain joins TRBV7-2 and TRBJ2-7; there is no DNA to check the TCRdb D call of TRBD1. CDR3 sequence reads: CASSSIPRTGAMYF. Based on the CDR3 plus reference TRBV7-2 and TRBJ2-7, the full variable domain is GAGVSQSPSNKVTEKGKDVELRCDPISGHTALYWYRQSLGQGLEFLIYFQGNSAPDKSGLPSDRFSAERTGGSVSTLTIQRTQQEDSAVYLCASSSIPRTGAMYFGPGTRLTVT.